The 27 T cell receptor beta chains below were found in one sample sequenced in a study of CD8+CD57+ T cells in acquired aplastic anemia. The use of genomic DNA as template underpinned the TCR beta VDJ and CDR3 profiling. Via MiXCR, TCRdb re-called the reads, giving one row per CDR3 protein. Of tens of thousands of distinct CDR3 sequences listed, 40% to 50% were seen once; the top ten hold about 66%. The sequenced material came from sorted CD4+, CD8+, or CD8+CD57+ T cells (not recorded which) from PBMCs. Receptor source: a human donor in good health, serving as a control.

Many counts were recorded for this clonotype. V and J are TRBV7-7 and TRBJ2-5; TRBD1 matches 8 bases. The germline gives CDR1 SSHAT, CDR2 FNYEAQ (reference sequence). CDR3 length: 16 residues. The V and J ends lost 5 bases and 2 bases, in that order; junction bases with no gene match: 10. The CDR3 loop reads CASSQSQGALQETQYF. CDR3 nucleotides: TGTGCCAGCAGCCAATCTCAGGGGGCCCTTCAAGAGACCCAGTACTTC.

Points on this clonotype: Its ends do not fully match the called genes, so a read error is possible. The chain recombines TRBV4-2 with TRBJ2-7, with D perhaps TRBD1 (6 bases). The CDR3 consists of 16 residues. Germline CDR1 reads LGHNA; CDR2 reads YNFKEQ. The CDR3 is CANSQGTTTARHEQYF. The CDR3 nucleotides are TGTGCCAACAGCCAAGGGACAACAACCGCTCGCCACGAGCAGTACTTC.

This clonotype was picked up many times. In nucleotides, the CDR3 is TGTGCCAGTAGTTTACAGGGACGCCAGCCCCAGCATTTT. The encoded protein is CASSLQGRQPQHF. The rearrangement joins TRBV19 to TRBJ1-5, with D perhaps TRBD1 (6 bases). This CDR3 has 13 amino acids. Trimming stripped 5 bases from V and 7 bases from J, with 12 bases between. Germline values: CDR1 LNHDA, CDR2 SQIVND (reference sequence). Full variable domain (remainder filled in from reference TRBV19 and TRBJ1-5): DGGITQSPKYLFRKEGQNVTLSCEQNLNHDAMYWYRQDPGQGLRLIYYSQIVNDFQKGDIAEGYSVSREKKESFPLTVTSAQKNPTAFYLCASSLQGRQPQHFGDGTRLSIL.

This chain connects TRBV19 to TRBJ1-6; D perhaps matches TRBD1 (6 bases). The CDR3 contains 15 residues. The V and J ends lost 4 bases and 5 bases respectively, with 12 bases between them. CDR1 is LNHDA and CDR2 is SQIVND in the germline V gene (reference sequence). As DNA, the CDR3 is TGTGCCAGTAGTAACCTGGGGGCAAATAATTCACCCCTCCACTTT. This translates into CASSNLGANNSPLHF.

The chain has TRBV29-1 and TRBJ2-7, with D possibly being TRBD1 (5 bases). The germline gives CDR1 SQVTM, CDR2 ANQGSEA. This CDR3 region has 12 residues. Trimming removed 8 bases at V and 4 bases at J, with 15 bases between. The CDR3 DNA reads TGCAGCTTAGGTCAGGGAAAATACGAGCAGTACTTC. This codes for CSLGQGKYEQYF.

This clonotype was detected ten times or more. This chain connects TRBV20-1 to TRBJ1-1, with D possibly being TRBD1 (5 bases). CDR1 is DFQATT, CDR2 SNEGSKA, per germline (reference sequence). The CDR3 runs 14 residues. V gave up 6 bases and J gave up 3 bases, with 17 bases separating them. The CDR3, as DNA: TGCAGTGCCCGCCCAGGGAATTCGGACACTGAAGCTTTCTTT. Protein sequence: CSARPGNSDTEAFF.

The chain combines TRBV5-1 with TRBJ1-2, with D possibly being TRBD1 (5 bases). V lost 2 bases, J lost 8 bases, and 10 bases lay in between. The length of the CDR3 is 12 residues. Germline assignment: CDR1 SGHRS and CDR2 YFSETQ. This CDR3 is CASSFTGDGYTF. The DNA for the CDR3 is TGCGCCAGCAGCTTTACCGGGGACGGCTACACCTTC. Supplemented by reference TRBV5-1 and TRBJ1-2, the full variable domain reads KAGVTQTPRYLIKTRGQQVTLSCSPISGHRSVSWYQQTPGQGLQFLFEYFSETQRNKGNFPGRFSGRQFSNSRSEMNVSTLELGDSALYLCASSFTGDGYTFGSGTRLTVV.

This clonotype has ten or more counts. In DNA, the CDR3 is TGTGCCAGCAGTTGGGGACAGGGGAGCGGAGAGCAGTACTTC. Translating gives CASSWGQGSGEQYF. This chain links TRBV6-5 with TRBJ2-7, with TRBD1 matching 10 bases. V dropped 4 bases and J dropped 7; count of bases not matched to a gene: 7. The CDR3 is 14 amino acids. The germline CDR1 and CDR2 sequences are MNHEY and SVGAGI.

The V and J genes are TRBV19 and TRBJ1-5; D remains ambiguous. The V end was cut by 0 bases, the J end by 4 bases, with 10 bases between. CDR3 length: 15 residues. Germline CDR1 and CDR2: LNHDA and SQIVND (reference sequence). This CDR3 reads CASSIDRAGNQPQHF. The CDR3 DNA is TGTGCCAGTAGTATAGATAGGGCAGGAAATCAGCCCCAGCATTTT.

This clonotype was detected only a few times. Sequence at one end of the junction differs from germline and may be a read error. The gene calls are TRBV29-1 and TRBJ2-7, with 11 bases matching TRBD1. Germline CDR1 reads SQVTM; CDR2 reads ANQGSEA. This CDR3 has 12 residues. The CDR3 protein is CSVQAGTGGRDF. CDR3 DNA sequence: TGCAGCGTCCAGGCCGGGACAGGGGGGAGAGACTTC.

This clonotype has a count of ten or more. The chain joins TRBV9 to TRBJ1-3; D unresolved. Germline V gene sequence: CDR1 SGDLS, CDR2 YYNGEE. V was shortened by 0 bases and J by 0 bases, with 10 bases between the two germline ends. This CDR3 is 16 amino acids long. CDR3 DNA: TGTGCCAGCAGCGTAGATGGCGGCAACTCTGGAAACACCATATATTTT. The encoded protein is CASSVDGGNSGNTIYF.

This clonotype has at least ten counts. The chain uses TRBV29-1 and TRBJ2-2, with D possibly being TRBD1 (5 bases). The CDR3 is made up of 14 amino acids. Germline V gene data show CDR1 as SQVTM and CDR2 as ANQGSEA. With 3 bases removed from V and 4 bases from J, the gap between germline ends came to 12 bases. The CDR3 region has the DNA TGCAGCGTTGAGTCAGGGTCGGGCACCGGGGAGCTGTTTTTT. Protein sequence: CSVESGSGTGELFF.

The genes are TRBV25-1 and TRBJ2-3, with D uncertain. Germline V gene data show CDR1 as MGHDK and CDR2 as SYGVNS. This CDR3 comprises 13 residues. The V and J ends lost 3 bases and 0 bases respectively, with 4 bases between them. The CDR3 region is CASSDSSTDTQYF. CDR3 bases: TGTGCCAGCAGTGACTCTAGCACAGATACGCAGTATTTT.

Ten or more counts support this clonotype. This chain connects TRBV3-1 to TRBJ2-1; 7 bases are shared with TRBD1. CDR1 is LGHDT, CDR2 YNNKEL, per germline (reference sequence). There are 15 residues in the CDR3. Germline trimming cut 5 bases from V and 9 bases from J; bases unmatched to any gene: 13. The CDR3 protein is CASSVTGVDLGEQFF. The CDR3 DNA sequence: TGTGCCAGCAGCGTTACAGGGGTCGATCTCGGTGAGCAGTTCTTC.

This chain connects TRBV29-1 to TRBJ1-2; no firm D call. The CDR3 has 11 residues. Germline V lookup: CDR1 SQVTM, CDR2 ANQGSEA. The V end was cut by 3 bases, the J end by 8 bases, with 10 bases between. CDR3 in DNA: TGCAGCGTTGATGTAGGCTCCGGCTACACCTTC. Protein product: CSVDVGSGYTF.

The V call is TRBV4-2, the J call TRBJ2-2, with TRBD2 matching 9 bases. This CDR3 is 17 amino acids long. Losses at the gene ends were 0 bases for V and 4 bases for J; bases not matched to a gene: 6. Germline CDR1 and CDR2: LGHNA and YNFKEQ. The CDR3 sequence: CASSQEVAGVSTGELFF. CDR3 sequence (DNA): TGTGCCAGCAGCCAAGAGGTAGCGGGAGTAAGCACCGGGGAGCTGTTTTTT.

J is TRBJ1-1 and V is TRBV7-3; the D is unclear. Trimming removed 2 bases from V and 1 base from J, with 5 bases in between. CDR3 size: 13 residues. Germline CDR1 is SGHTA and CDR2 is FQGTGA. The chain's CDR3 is CASSLVGNTEAFF. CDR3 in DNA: TGTGCCAGCAGCTTAGTCGGGAACACTGAAGCTTTCTTT.

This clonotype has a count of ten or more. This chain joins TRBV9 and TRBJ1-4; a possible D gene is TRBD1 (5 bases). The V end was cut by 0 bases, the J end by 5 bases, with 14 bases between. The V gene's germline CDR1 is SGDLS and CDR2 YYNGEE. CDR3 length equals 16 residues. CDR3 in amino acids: CASSVDVEGLNEKLFF. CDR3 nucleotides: TGTGCCAGCAGCGTAGACGTCGAGGGGCTCAATGAAAAACTGTTTTTT. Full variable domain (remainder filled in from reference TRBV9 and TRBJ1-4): DSGVTQTPKHLITATGQRVTLRCSPRSGDLSVYWYQQSLDQGLQFLIQYYNGEERAKGNILERFSAQQFPDLHSELNLSSLELGDSALYFCASSVDVEGLNEKLFFGSGTQLSVL.

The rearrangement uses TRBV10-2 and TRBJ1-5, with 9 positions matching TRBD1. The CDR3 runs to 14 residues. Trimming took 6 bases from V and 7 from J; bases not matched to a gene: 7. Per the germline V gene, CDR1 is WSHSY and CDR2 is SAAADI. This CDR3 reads CASRGQGSLQPQHF. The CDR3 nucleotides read TGCGCCAGCAGGGGACAGGGTTCGCTCCAGCCCCAGCATTTT.

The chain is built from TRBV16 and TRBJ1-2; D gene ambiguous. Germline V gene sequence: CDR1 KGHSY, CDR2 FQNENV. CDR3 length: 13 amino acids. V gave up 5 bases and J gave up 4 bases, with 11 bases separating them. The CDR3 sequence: CASSAGGIYGYTF. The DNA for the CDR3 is TGTGCCAGCAGCGCCGGAGGGATCTATGGCTACACCTTC.

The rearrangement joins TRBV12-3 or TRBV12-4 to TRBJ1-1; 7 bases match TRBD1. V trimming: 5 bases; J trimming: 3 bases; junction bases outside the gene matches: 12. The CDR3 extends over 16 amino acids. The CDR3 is CASSLRQGIVDTEAFF. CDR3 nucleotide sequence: TGTGCCAGCAGTCTCCGACAGGGAATAGTCGACACTGAAGCTTTCTTT.

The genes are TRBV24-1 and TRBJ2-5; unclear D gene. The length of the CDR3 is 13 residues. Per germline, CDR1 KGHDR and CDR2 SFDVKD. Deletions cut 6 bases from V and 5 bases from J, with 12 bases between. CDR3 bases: TGTGCCACCAGTTTAGGCGTATGGGAGACCCAGTACTTC. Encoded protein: CATSLGVWETQYF.

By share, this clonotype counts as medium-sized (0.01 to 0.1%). The CDR3 DNA sequence: TGTGCCAGTAGCCTGACCTGGGGGGGTCAGCCCCAGCATTTT. Amino acid sequence: CASSLTWGGQPQHF. The chain combines TRBV19 with TRBJ1-5, with TRBD1 as a possible D gene (5 bases). Per germline, CDR1 LNHDA and CDR2 SQIVND (reference sequence). This CDR3 contains 14 residues. V shed 6 bases and J shed 6 bases, with 15 bases lying between them.

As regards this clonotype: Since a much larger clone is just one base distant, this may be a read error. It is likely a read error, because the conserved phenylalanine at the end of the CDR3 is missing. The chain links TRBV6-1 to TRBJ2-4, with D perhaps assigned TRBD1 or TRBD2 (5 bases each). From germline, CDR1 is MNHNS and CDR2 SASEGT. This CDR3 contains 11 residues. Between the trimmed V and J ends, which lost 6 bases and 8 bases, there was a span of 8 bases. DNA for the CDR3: TGTGCCAGCAGCGAGGGGCACATTCAGTACGTC. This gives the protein CASSEGHIQYV.

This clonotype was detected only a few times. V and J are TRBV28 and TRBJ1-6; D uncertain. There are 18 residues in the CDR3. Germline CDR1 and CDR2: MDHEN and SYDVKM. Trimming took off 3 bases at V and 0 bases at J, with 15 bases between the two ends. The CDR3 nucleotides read TGTGCCAGCAGTTTGTCAGGCCAAAGCAGCTCCTATAATTCACCCCTCCACTTT. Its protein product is CASSLSGQSSSYNSPLHF.

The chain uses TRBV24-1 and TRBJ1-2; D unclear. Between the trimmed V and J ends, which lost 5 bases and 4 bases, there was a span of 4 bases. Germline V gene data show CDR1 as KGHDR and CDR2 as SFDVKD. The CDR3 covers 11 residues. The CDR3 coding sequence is TGTGCCACCAGTGGAGGCTATGGCTACACCTTC. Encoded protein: CATSGGYGYTF.

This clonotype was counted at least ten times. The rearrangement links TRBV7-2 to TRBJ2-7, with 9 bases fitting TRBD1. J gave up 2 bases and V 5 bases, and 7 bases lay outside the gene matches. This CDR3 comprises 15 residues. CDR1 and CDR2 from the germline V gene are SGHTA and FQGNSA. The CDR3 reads CASSHGQGYTYEQYF. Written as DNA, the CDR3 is TGTGCCAGCAGCCACGGACAGGGGTACACCTACGAGCAGTACTTC.